This T cell receptor beta chain came from a study of T-cell reconstitution after alpha-beta-depleted transplantation in children (dated by TCRdb to about 2016). Concerning the study at large: The study quantitatively tracked T-cell immune reconstitution after TCRalphabeta/CD19-depleted allogeneic hematopoietic cell transplantation in children using TCR repertoire profiling.

On the study overall, not on this receptor specifically: The high TCRbeta diversity at day 60 in some patients was ascribed to recipient T cells and intrathymic progenitors that had survived conditioning. About two months after transplant, the apparently early recovery of alphabetaT-cell counts reportedly depended on just several hundred clones that had expanded rapidly and came from non-depleted graft cells. Hyperexpanded clone frequencies declined over subsequent months; after one year, T-cell counts and TCRbeta diversity were mostly attributed to newly produced T cells.

Of note for this clonotype: The antigen this receptor binds is unknown. The sample holds no much larger clone one base away, and base qualities are not on file.

Library method: PCR. TCRdb lists the instrument as Illumina HiSeq 2500. Molecular barcoding was employed in the preparation of TCR libraries, with unique molecular identifiers being used to normalize TCRbeta repertoire quantification. The public sequencing data were trimmed at Q25 with fastp and processed into clonotypes with MiXCR by TCRdb, which kept only in-frame beta chains. Each entry is one CDR3 protein sequence, shown with its most common DNA and genes. The sample table records some 440,000 distinct CDR3 sequences; 15% to 20% of these occur just once. The ten most abundant clones make up approximately 29% of the sample. The sample's treatment or condition label is to be understood as: allogeneic hematopoietic cell transplantation with graft depleted of TCRalphabeta T cells and CD19 B cells. The transplant recipients were children given TCRalphabeta/CD19-depleted allogeneic hematopoietic cell grafts.

The germline V gene (reference sequence) sets CDR1 to SEHNR and CDR2 to FQNEAQ. V is reduced by 5 bases and J by 0 bases, leaving a spacing of 8 bases between them. Inclusive of the bounding cysteine and phenylalanine, the CDR3 is 14 residues long. This entry keeps only the CDR3 DNA: 42 bases, framed from base 1. The specimen comprised PBMCs, mostly from graft donor cells, sampled 360 days after TCRalphabeta/CD19-depleted stem cell transplant. The sequence came from a boy less than two years old who had a stem cell transplant for Wiskott-Aldrich syndrome, so the T cells may come from the graft donor. Rearrangement joined TRBV7-9 to TRBJ1-5; no confident D gene assignment can be made. The nucleotides are TGTGCCAGCAGCAACGAATATAGCAATCAGCCCCAGCATTTT. It specifies CASSNEYSNQPQHF.